These 16 T cell receptor beta chains were all obtained from the same sample, sequenced in a study of blood T cell repertoires in COVID-19. Here immunoSEQ multiplex PCR was the method, and the copy in TCRdb shows in-frame clones only, minus some. Among roughly 190,000 clones listed, more than 75% were seen once. Sample: peripheral blood. Every receptor here comes from a man between 65 and 79 years old with acute or convalescent COVID-19.

V is TRBV6-2 or TRBV6-3 and J is TRBJ2-7; TRBD1 matches at 12 bases. V shed 2 bases, J shed 12 bases, and the junction held 8 bases outside the gene matches. This CDR3 is 14 amino acids long. Germline V CDR1 and CDR2: MNHEY, SVGEGT. The CDR3 loop is CASSYAGTGGRGYF. The CDR3 DNA follows: TGTGCCAGCAGTTACGCCGGGACAGGGGGCCGTGGGTACTTC.

V gene TRBV5-6 combines with J gene TRBJ1-1, with D possibly TRBD1 on 6 matching bases. This CDR3 has 14 amino acids. V was cut by 2 bases and J by 4 bases, with 12 bases left in between. Germline loops: CDR1 SGHDT, CDR2 YYEEEE. CDR3 amino acids: CASSFQGWATEAFF. Written as DNA, the CDR3 is TGTGCCAGCAGCTTCCAGGGGTGGGCCACTGAAGCTTTCTTT.

This chain links TRBV7-3 with TRBJ2-7, with 9 bases that match TRBD1. Germline CDR1 reads SGHTA; CDR2 reads FQGTGA. CDR3 size: 14 residues. Trimming removed 4 bases from V and 2 bases from J; junction bases left unmatched: 3. CDR3 protein: CASSWDRVAYEQYF. The DNA of the CDR3 is TGTGCCAGCAGCTGGGACAGGGTCGCCTACGAGCAGTACTTC.

The chain carries TRBV19 and TRBJ1-5, with 9 bases identical to TRBD1. The CDR3 loop spans 15 amino acids. The germline CDR1 and CDR2 sequences are LNHDA and SQIVND (reference sequence). Trimming at V came to 5 bases and at J to 10 bases, leaving 12 bases not matched to a gene. The CDR3 is CASSDRDRALYPQHF. CDR3 sequence (DNA): TGTGCCAGTAGTGACCGGGACAGGGCCCTTTATCCCCAGCATTTT.

This sequence joins TRBV19 and TRBJ1-1; weak D call: TRBD1 (6 bases). In germline, CDR1 is LNHDA, CDR2 SQIVND (reference sequence). V dropped 0 bases and J dropped 4 bases, with 12 bases sitting between them. There are 15 residues in the CDR3. The chain's CDR3 is CASSIEAGVVTEAFF. The DNA for the CDR3 is TGTGCCAGTAGTATAGAGGCAGGGGTCGTCACTGAAGCTTTCTTT.

This sequence joins TRBV11-3 and TRBJ2-3, with 9 bases that match TRBD1. Germline loops: CDR1 SGHNT, CDR2 YENEEA. The trim removed 5 bases at V and 2 bases at J, leaving 8 bases unmatched. This CDR3 contains 16 residues. CDR3 region: CASSPRTGATTDTQYF. The CDR3 DNA reads TGTGCCAGCAGCCCACGGACAGGGGCCACCACAGATACGCAGTATTTT.

The chain has TRBV19 and TRBJ1-1; 7 nucleotides match TRBD1. This CDR3 is built from 15 residues. Germline values: CDR1 LNHDA, CDR2 SQIVND (reference sequence). With V trimmed by 6 bases and J by 1 base, 8 bases remained unmatched. The CDR3 sequence: CASSPGTVWNTEAFF. DNA for the CDR3: TGTGCCAGTAGCCCTGGGACAGTATGGAACACTGAAGCTTTCTTT. The full variable domain, its missing parts supplied by reference TRBV19 and TRBJ1-1, is DGGITQSPKYLFRKEGQNVTLSCEQNLNHDAMYWYRQDPGQGLRLIYYSQIVNDFQKGDIAEGYSVSREKKESFPLTVTSAQKNPTAFYLCASSPGTVWNTEAFFGQGTRLTVV.

The gene calls are TRBV5-4 and TRBJ2-3; 7 bases match TRBD2. Trimming at V came to 7 bases and at J to 0 bases, leaving 5 bases not matched to a gene. The germline V gene has CDR1 SGHNT and CDR2 YYREEE (reference sequence). The CDR3 is 14 residues long. The CDR3 here is CASAASGSTDTQYF. CDR3 DNA: TGTGCCAGCGCGGCTAGCGGTAGCACAGATACGCAGTATTTT.

This clone was picked up a small number of times. The chain couples TRBV10-3 to TRBJ1-2; no definite D call. Germline lookup yields CDR1 ENHRY and CDR2 SYGVKD. The CDR3 has 14 residues. The ends were cut back, 0 bases at V and 1 base at J, with 6 bases in the middle. Here the CDR3 DNA reads TGTGCCATCAGTGAGTCTAACAGTAACTATGGCTACACCTTC. Amino acid sequence: CAISESNSNYGYTF.

This clone appeared a single time. This chain joins TRBV24-1 and TRBJ2-7; 9 bases match TRBD1. J was trimmed by 5 bases and V by 4 bases; bases with no gene match: 5. The CDR3 loop spans 14 amino acids. Looked up from germline, CDR1 is KGHDR and CDR2 is SFDVKD. The CDR3 reads CATSEPTGGHEQYF. The CDR3 DNA follows: TGTGCCACCAGTGAGCCGACAGGGGGTCACGAGCAGTACTTC.

The V call is TRBV5-4, the J call TRBJ2-7; tentatively, D is TRBD1 (6 bases). Germline V lookup: CDR1 SGHNT, CDR2 YYREEE (reference sequence). V dropped 4 bases and J dropped 0 bases, with 17 bases sitting between them. The CDR3 loop spans 16 amino acids. The CDR3 DNA reads as TGTGCCAGCAGCCCCACAGGGACCCTCCTCTCCTACGAGCAGTACTTC. Residues: CASSPTGTLLSYEQYF.

Here the CDR3 reads CASTLGGSSYEQYF. DNA of the CDR3: TGTGCCAGCACCCTAGGAGGTTCCTCCTACGAGCAGTACTTC. The gene calls are TRBV28 and TRBJ2-7, with TRBD2 as a possible D gene (5 bases). Germline CDR1 is MDHEN and CDR2 is SYDVKM. There are 14 residues in the CDR3. V was trimmed by 7 bases and J by 0 bases, leaving 13 bases between them. The whole variable domain, filled in from reference TRBV28 and TRBJ2-7, reads DVKVTQSSRYLVKRTGEKVFLECVQDMDHENMFWYRQDPGLGLRLIYFSYDVKMKEKGDIPEGYSVSREKKERFSLILESASTNQTSMYLCASTLGGSSYEQYFGPGTRLTVT.

J is TRBJ2-7 and V is TRBV11-2, with a tentative D call TRBD1 (6 bases). CDR3 length: 16 residues. The germline V gene has CDR1 SGHAT and CDR2 FQNNGV. The V end was cut by 5 bases, the J end by 5 bases, with 22 bases between. CDR3: CASSQSVGFRGDEQYF. CDR3 coding DNA: TGTGCCAGCAGCCAATCTGTGGGTTTCAGGGGCGACGAGCAGTACTTC.

V and J are TRBV10-1 and TRBJ2-2; 8 bases are shared with TRBD1. Germline loops: CDR1 WNHNN, CDR2 SYGVQD (reference sequence). The J segment lost 1 base and the V segment lost 6 bases, leaving 7 bases of the junction unmatched. This CDR3 spans 16 amino acids. CDR3 residues: CASSAGGTGNTGELFF. In nucleotides, the CDR3 is TGCGCCAGCAGCGCAGGCGGGACAGGGAACACCGGGGAGCTGTTTTTT.

The sample holds a few counts of this clone. V and J are TRBV28 and TRBJ1-6, with 8 bases that match TRBD1. J gave up 13 bases and V 5 bases, and 13 bases lay outside the gene matches. This CDR3 region has 15 residues. CDR1 is MDHEN, CDR2 SYDVKM, per germline. The CDR3 is CASSPPGQDPKPLHF. The CDR3 DNA follows: TGTGCCAGCAGTCCCCCGGGACAGGACCCAAAGCCCCTCCACTTT.

The rearrangement joins TRBV5-1 to TRBJ2-7, with TRBD1 identical over 7 bases. Germline V gene lookup returns CDR1 SGHRS and CDR2 YFSETQ. This CDR3 is built from 14 residues. J gave up 1 base and V 4 bases, and 5 bases lay outside the gene matches. CDR3 protein: CASSDGTDSYEQYF. DNA for the CDR3: TGCGCCAGCAGCGACGGGACAGATTCCTACGAGCAGTACTTC.